This T cell receptor beta chain was sequenced during a study of shared clonotypes between healthy human individuals. The CDR3 covers 15 residues. Germline V lookup: CDR1 SGHNT, CDR2 YYREEE (reference sequence). The V and J ends lost 0 bases and 4 bases, in that order; junction bases with no gene match: 3. The repertoire was sequenced with immunoSEQ multiplex PCR; TCRdb's copy has only in-frame clones and lacks some. Counted here are some 2.4 million clones, 80% to 95% occurring once; the ten biggest clones make up about 0.34%. This receptor was taken from a man younger than 30 in good health. Some clones in this sample may be carry-over from other donors' samples. The sequenced sample was naive CD4+ T cells from PBMCs. Regarding subset: CD45RA+ positively selected. J is TRBJ2-2 and V is TRBV5-4; TRBD1 matches 7 bases. The CDR3 bases are TGTGCCAGCAGCTTGGGCGACAGGGCCACCGGGGAGCTGTTTTTT. Its protein product is CASSLGDRATGELFF.